These T cell receptor beta chains were read from a single sample in a study of identical twins. TCRdb passed the 5' RACE reads through MiXCR, listing each CDR3 protein once. The sample shows some 790,000 distinct CDR3 sequences, about 18% of them seen only once. These data were also reused for a study on T cells expressing NK-cell markers.

The material sequenced was PBMCs. Source of these receptors: a woman aged 18-29 years in good health. CDR3s include the opening cysteine and the closing phenylalanine or tryptophan. A D gene is named only where the DNA matches it firmly. Some rows mark clone size as missing; the rest say once, few, many or name a class of expanded clone.

clone size,V gene,J gene,D gene,CDR3 protein,CDR3 DNA
few,TRBV6-1,TRBJ1-1,TRBD1,CASSGRGAGGTEAFF,TGTGCCAGCAGTGGCAGGGGGGCGGGAGGCACTGAAGCTTTCTTT
.,TRBV11-2,TRBJ2-1,.,CASRVGKQIYNEQFF,TGTGCCAGCAGGGTGGGTAAACAGATTTACAATGAGCAGTTCTTC
many,TRBV12-3/TRBV12-4,TRBJ1-1,.,CASSLDSKNTEAFF,TGTGCCAGCAGTTTGGACAGCAAGAACACTGAAGCTTTCTTT
.,TRBV20-1,TRBJ2-7,TRBD2,CSARESGTHEQYF,TGCAGTGCTAGAGAGAGCGGGACCCACGAGCAGTACTTC
few,TRBV5-1,TRBJ1-4,.,CASSPGLGVEKLFF,TGCGCCAGCAGCCCAGGGTTAGGCGTTGAAAAACTGTTTTTT
.,TRBV12-3/TRBV12-4,TRBJ2-1,.,CASSGTRNEQFF,TGTGCCAGCTCTGGGACTCGCAATGAGCAGTTCTTC
few,TRBV12-3/TRBV12-4,TRBJ2-3,TRBD2,CASSTVAGGPNTQYF,TGTGCCAGCAGTACCGTAGCGGGGGGGCCCAACACGCAGTATTTT
few,TRBV7-9,TRBJ2-5,.,CASTLSGRETQYF,TGTGCCAGCACCCTTTCGGGGAGGGAGACCCAGTACTTC
.,TRBV4-2,TRBJ2-7,TRBD1,CASSPKADREVYEQYF,TGTGCCAGCAGCCCTAAGGCGGACAGGGAAGTTTACGAGCAGTACTTC
few,TRBV12-5,TRBJ2-3,TRBD1,CASGPGTGTDTQYF,TGTGCTAGTGGTCCCGGGACAGGCACAGATACGCAGTATTTT
few,TRBV20-1,TRBJ2-1,.,CSATPRGSSYNEQFF,TGCAGTGCGACCCCTCGGGGCAGCTCCTACAATGAGCAGTTCTTC
.,TRBV6-1,TRBJ1-2,.,CASSGASNYGYTF,TGTGCCAGCAGCGGGGCCTCCAACTATGGCTACACCTTC
.,TRBV3-1,TRBJ2-1,.,CASSQGKYSVFF,TGTGCCAGCAGCCAAGGGAAGTATTCGGTGTTCTTC
few,TRBV7-2,TRBJ2-3,.,CASSLIPLTGTDTQYF,TGTGCCAGCAGCTTAATCCCCTTGACAGGCACAGATACGCAGTATTTT
few,TRBV6-1,TRBJ1-2,TRBD1,CASSPTGRGNYGYTF,TGTGCCAGCAGCCCGACAGGGAGGGGCAACTATGGCTACACCTTC
few,TRBV20-1,TRBJ1-1,.,CSAVQGITEAFF,TGCAGTGCTGTTCAGGGGATCACTGAAGCTTTCTTT
.,TRBV7-9,TRBJ2-5,.,CASDSVGYQETQYF,TGTGCCAGCGACAGCGTAGGGTACCAAGAGACCCAGTACTTC
.,TRBV6-1,TRBJ1-6,.,CASSNEGNSPLHF,TGTGCCAGCAGCAACGAGGGTAACTCACCCCTCCACTTT
.,TRBV20-1,TRBJ1-6,TRBD1,CSARQGAYESPLHF,TGCAGTGCTAGACAGGGGGCATATGAATCACCCCTCCACTTT
few,TRBV27,TRBJ2-6,.,CASSLSGGSSGANVLTF,TGTGCCAGCAGTTTATCGGGCGGAAGCTCTGGGGCCAACGTCCTGACTTTC
.,TRBV3-1,TRBJ1-1,.,CASSLDRRVGGTEAFF,TGTGCCAGCAGCCTGGACCGACGAGTTGGGGGCACTGAAGCTTTCTTT
few,TRBV12-3/TRBV12-4,TRBJ2-4,TRBD2,CALASGSSKNIQYF,TGTGCGCTAGCTAGCGGGAGCTCCAAAAACATTCAGTACTTC
.,TRBV29-1,TRBJ2-7,TRBD2,CSVGRVAGSPYEQYF,TGCAGCGTTGGTCGGGTAGCGGGCTCCCCCTACGAGCAGTACTTC
few,TRBV2,TRBJ2-1,.,CASRLGRVYNEQFF,TGTGCCAGCAGGTTAGGGCGGGTCTACAATGAGCAGTTCTTC
few,TRBV29-1,TRBJ1-2,.,CSGSTGSGYTF,TGCAGCGGAAGTACAGGGAGCGGCTACACCTTC
few,TRBV20-1,TRBJ2-7,TRBD1,CSAEGAGDGYEQYF,TGCAGTGCTGAGGGGGCAGGGGATGGGTACGAGCAGTACTTC